This TCR beta chain derives from a study of blood T cell repertoires in COVID-19. Study-wide background: Spain, Italy and the United States supplied samples that represented acute and convalescent COVID-19. Sample material is recorded as cDNA or gDNA derived from T cells, B-cell-depleted T cells, or PBMCs.

CDR1 and CDR2 (germline): SGHTA, FQGTGA. This CDR3 spans 13 amino acids. Trimming pared 3 bases from V and 4 bases from J, leaving 9 bases between. Using immunoSEQ multiplex PCR, the repertoire was profiled, and TCRdb retains in-frame clones only, with some absent. The data hold under 65,000 clones, with around 90% observed a single time. Sequenced: peripheral blood. The chain links TRBV7-3 to TRBJ1-1; D is possibly TRBD1 (5 bases). This TCR was sampled from a human donor in a cohort sampled during active COVID-19. CDR3 coding DNA: TGTGCCAGCAGCTTGGGGGGGTTCACTGAAGCTTTCTTT. Encoded protein: CASSLGGFTEAFF.